A single sample is the source of the 25 T cell receptor beta chains below, sequenced in a study of Graves' ophthalmopathy and Graves' hyperthyroidism. From RNA, the CDR3 regions of TCR beta chains were amplified and sequenced. HTBI primers were employed in first-round RT-PCR, then a second-round multiplex PCR followed. MiXCR, run by TCRdb on the multiplex PCR reads, gives a single entry per CDR3 protein. The sample holds tens of thousands of distinct CDR3 sequences, approximately 45% seen once. The specimen was peripheral blood. These receptors were taken from an adult woman with Graves' ophthalmopathy.

This clonotype was recorded at least ten times. CDR3 nucleotide sequence: TGTGCCAGTAGTATCTACTTCAGCTCCTACAATGAGCAGTTCTTC. The encoded protein is CASSIYFSSYNEQFF. The V call is TRBV19, the J call TRBJ2-1; D is unclear. The V and J ends lost 3 bases and 0 bases respectively, with 9 bases between them. The CDR3 runs to 15 residues. Germline V gene lookup returns CDR1 LNHDA and CDR2 SQIVND (reference sequence).

By sample share, this clonotype is medium-sized. The rearrangement joins TRBV20-1 to TRBJ2-1, with 9 nucleotides matching TRBD2. V shed 1 base, J shed 4 bases, and the junction held 2 bases outside the gene matches. This CDR3 has 14 amino acids. Germline V CDR1 and CDR2: DFQATT, SNEGSKA (reference sequence). The CDR3 reads CSARGLAEYNEQFF. In DNA form, the CDR3 reads TGCAGTGCTAGAGGACTAGCGGAATACAATGAGCAGTTCTTC.

This clonotype was seen many times. V gene TRBV7-2 combines with J gene TRBJ2-1, with 7 bases lining up with TRBD2. Germline lookup yields CDR1 SGHTA and CDR2 FQGNSA. The CDR3 has 16 residues. Trimming removed 2 bases from V and 3 bases from J; junction bases left unmatched: 7. The CDR3 DNA follows: TGTGCCAGCAGCTTAACGGGCGGGAGCTTCTACAATGAGCAGTTCTTC. Its translation: CASSLTGGSFYNEQFF.

The chain has TRBV24-1 and TRBJ2-1, with 14 bases lining up with TRBD2. The CDR3 is made up of 16 amino acids. Germline CDR1 and CDR2: KGHDR and SFDVKD. Trimming cost V 5 bases and J 8 bases; bases outside gene matches: 7. The CDR3 region is CATSASTSGRVDEQFF. The CDR3 DNA sequence: TGTGCCACCAGTGCATCGACTAGCGGGAGGGTGGATGAGCAGTTCTTC.

This chain connects TRBV7-2 to TRBJ2-5, with 8 bases identical to TRBD2. The junction had 5 bases not matched to a gene; V was cut back by 6 bases and J by 5 bases. Looked up from germline, CDR1 is SGHTA and CDR2 is FQGNSA. The CDR3 is made up of 13 amino acids. CDR3 loop: CASSIAGFETQYF. As DNA, the CDR3 is TGTGCCAGCAGTATAGCGGGATTTGAGACCCAGTACTTC. Full variable domain (remainder filled in from reference TRBV7-2 and TRBJ2-5): GAGVSQSPSNKVTEKGKDVELRCDPISGHTALYWYRQSLGQGLEFLIYFQGNSAPDKSGLPSDRFSAERTGGSVSTLTIQRTQQEDSAVYLCASSIAGFETQYFGPGTRLLVL.

Many counts were recorded for this clonotype. The chain couples TRBV28 to TRBJ2-3; 14 bases match TRBD2. The CDR3 length is 15 residues. Looked up from germline, CDR1 is MDHEN and CDR2 is SYDVKM. Unmatched junction bases numbered 3, after V lost 6 bases and J lost 4 bases. CDR3 sequence (DNA): TGTGCCAGCAGGCCGGGACTAGCGGGAGCAGATACGCAGTATTTT. Its protein is CASRPGLAGADTQYF.

The V gene is TRBV7-3, the J gene TRBJ2-3, with D perhaps TRBD2 (6 bases). The V end was cut by 2 bases, the J end by 5 bases, with 11 bases between. Germline CDR1 is SGHTA and CDR2 is FQGTGA. The CDR3 is made up of 14 amino acids. CDR3 region: CASSLWGGVDTQYF. CDR3 nucleotide sequence: TGTGCCAGCAGCTTATGGGGCGGGGTAGATACGCAGTATTTT.

The table lists this clonotype with many counts. The chain recombines TRBV6-2 or TRBV6-3 with TRBJ1-6; 8 bases map to TRBD1. The ends lost 0 bases at V and 7 bases at J; junction bases unmatched: 2. This CDR3 is 15 amino acids long. CDR1 and CDR2 from the germline V gene are MNHEY and SVGEGT. The DNA of the CDR3 is TGTGCCAGCAGTTACTCTGGACAGGGAAATTCACCCCTCCACTTT. Translation: CASSYSGQGNSPLHF.

V gene TRBV3-1 combines with J gene TRBJ1-1; D might be TRBD1 (5 bases). From germline, CDR1 is LGHDT and CDR2 YNNKEL (reference sequence). CDR3 length equals 13 residues. V lost 7 bases and J lost 1, with 10 bases in between. The CDR3 nucleotides are TGTGCCAGCACCCCCAGGGAGAACACTGAAGCTTTCTTT. It is translated as CASTPRENTEAFF. Filled out from reference TRBV3-1 and TRBJ1-1, the complete variable domain reads DTAVSQTPKYLVTQMGNDKSIKCEQNLGHDTMYWYKQDSKKFLKIMFSYNNKELIINETVPNRFSPKSPDKAHLNLHINSLELGDSAVYFCASTPRENTEAFFGQGTRLTVV.

The chain links TRBV6-5 to TRBJ2-7; 11 bases are shared with TRBD2. V lost 10 bases to trimming and J lost 0 bases; unmatched junction nucleotides: 8. The CDR3 covers 15 residues. CDR1 and CDR2 (germline): MNHEY, SVGAGI. The DNA of the CDR3 is TGTGCCAATACGCCCGGGACTAGCGGCTCCTACGAGCAGTACTTC. Its protein is CANTPGTSGSYEQYF.

Concerning this clonotype itself: At one end, the junction sequence differs from germline, possibly due to a read error. The chain couples TRBV7-7 to TRBJ1-1, with unresolved D. The CDR3 loop spans 13 amino acids. CDR1 is SSHAT, CDR2 FNYEAQ, per germline (reference sequence). DNA of the CDR3: TGTGCTAGCAGCTTGTCGGAAGACACTGAAGCTTTCTTT. Its translation is CASSLSEDTEAFF.

This clonotype has at least ten counts. The gene calls are TRBV6-4 and TRBJ2-3, with 8 bases identical to TRBD2. CDR1 is MRHNA, CDR2 SNTAGT, per germline. Trimming cost V 0 bases and J 5 bases; bases outside gene matches: 4. This CDR3 comprises 15 residues. CDR3 in amino acids: CASSDSAGEGDTQYF. In DNA form, the CDR3 reads TGTGCCAGCAGTGACTCAGCGGGAGAGGGAGATACGCAGTATTTT.

This CDR3 is CSVEDRVNSYEQYF. As DNA, the CDR3 is TGCAGTGTCGAGGACAGGGTAAACTCCTACGAGCAGTACTTC. The gene calls are TRBV20-1 and TRBJ2-7; TRBD1 matches 8 bases. The trim removed 7 bases at V and 0 bases at J, leaving 8 bases unmatched. This CDR3 comprises 14 residues. Looked up from germline, CDR1 is DFQATT and CDR2 is SNEGSKA (reference sequence).

This clonotype was seen many times. This sequence joins TRBV9 and TRBJ2-5; possibly TRBD2 for D (7 bases). V gave up 3 bases and J gave up 0 bases, with 12 bases separating them. The CDR3 spans 15 residues. CDR1 and CDR2 from the germline V gene are SGDLS and YYNGEE. This chain's CDR3 is CASSGGGGYQETQYF. Here the CDR3 DNA reads TGTGCCAGCAGCGGAGGGGGGGGTTACCAAGAGACCCAGTACTTC.

Many counts were recorded for this clonotype. The gene calls are TRBV15 and TRBJ2-1, with unresolved D. This CDR3 spans 16 amino acids. V lost 0 bases and J 0 bases, leaving 9 bases between the germline ends. Per the germline V gene, CDR1 is LNHNV and CDR2 is YYDKDF (reference sequence). The CDR3 DNA sequence: TGTGCCACCAGCAGAGATCTGGACGGCTCCTACAATGAGCAGTTCTTC. Amino acids: CATSRDLDGSYNEQFF.

At least ten counts were recorded for this clonotype. The J gene is TRBJ1-1, the V gene TRBV7-6; D might be TRBD1 (5 bases). Trimming took 5 bases from V and 6 from J, leaving 13 bases between them. Germline CDR1 is SGHVS and CDR2 is FNYEAQ. The CDR3 consists of 13 residues. DNA for the CDR3: TGTGCCAGCAGCCAACTACGGGGCCCTGAAGCTTTCTTT. Its translation: CASSQLRGPEAFF.

This clonotype has ten or more counts. This chain links TRBV4-3 with TRBJ2-1; D is uncertain. This CDR3 is built from 16 residues. V lost 0 bases and J 1 base, leaving 10 bases between the germline ends. Germline lookup yields CDR1 LGHNA and CDR2 YSLEER. CDR3 sequence reads: CASSQDASSSYNEQFF. CDR3 DNA sequence: TGCGCCAGCAGCCAAGATGCTAGTAGTTCCTACAATGAGCAGTTCTTC.

As to this clonotype: One junction end disagrees with the germline gene, perhaps due to a read error. This chain links TRBV15 with TRBJ2-7; 7 bases are a match to TRBD1. CDR1 LNHNV and CDR2 YYDKDF come from the germline V gene (reference sequence). This CDR3 comprises 12 residues. The CDR3 DNA reads TGTGCCACCAGCAGAGATTTGGGTCCCAGGGGGTTC. It translates to CATSRDLGPRGF. The full variable domain, its missing parts supplied by reference TRBV15 and TRBJ2-7, is DAMVIQNPRYQVTQFGKPVTLSCSQTLNHNVMYWYQQKSSQAPKLLFHYYDKDFNNEADTPDNFQSRRPNTSFCFLDIRSPGLGDTAMYLCATSRDLGPRGFGPGTRLTVT.

This clonotype was counted at least ten times. CDR3 in DNA: TGTGCCAGCAGCTTAAAGGGTTCATCGCAGTACTTC. This encodes CASSLKGSSQYF. V and J are TRBV7-9 and TRBJ2-7, with D unclear. The CDR3 has 12 residues. The V gene lost 2 bases and the J gene lost 9 bases, with 11 bases spanning the gap. Germline lookup yields CDR1 SEHNR and CDR2 FQNEAQ (reference sequence). The full variable domain, rest sourced from reference TRBV7-9 and TRBJ2-7, is DTGVSQNPRHKITKRGQNVTFRCDPISEHNRLYWYRQTLGQGPEFLTYFQNEAQLEKSRLLSDRFSAERPKGSFSTLEIQRTEQGDSAMYLCASSLKGSSQYFGPGTRLTVT.

This clonotype was seen many times. The chain is built from TRBV7-2 and TRBJ1-2, with 9 bases matching TRBD1. CDR1 and CDR2 from the germline V gene are SGHTA and FQGNSA. This CDR3 has 18 residues. V was pared by 2 bases and J by 2 bases, with 12 bases of the junction left unmatched. CDR3: CASSLPGGQGTKNYGYTF. For the CDR3, the DNA is TGTGCCAGCAGCTTACCCGGGGGACAGGGAACAAAAAACTATGGCTACACCTTC.

V and J are TRBV24-1 and TRBJ2-1; 13 bases line up with TRBD2. Germline V gene lookup returns CDR1 KGHDR and CDR2 SFDVKD. CDR3 size: 16 residues. Trimming took 5 bases from V and 8 from J; bases not matched to a gene: 8. The CDR3 DNA follows: TGTGCCACCAGTGCATCGACTAGCGGGAGGTTCGATGAGCAGTTCTTC. Translated: CATSASTSGRFDEQFF.

The chain carries TRBV18 and TRBJ2-1, with 12 positions matching TRBD2. Germline V gene lookup returns CDR1 KGHSH and CDR2 LQKENI. V shed 5 bases and J 4 bases; nucleotides not matched to a gene: 15. The CDR3 has 19 amino acids. CDR3 in amino acids: CASSGEGLAGGPVYNEQFF. For the CDR3, the DNA is TGTGCCAGCTCAGGCGAAGGTCTAGCGGGAGGGCCGGTTTACAATGAGCAGTTCTTC.

This clonotype was seen repeatedly, ten times or more. With a much larger clone just one base away, this may be a read error. V usage is TRBV6-5 and J usage is TRBJ2-1; D perhaps matches TRBD2 (5 bases). In germline, CDR1 is MNHEY, CDR2 SVGAGI. This CDR3 region has 13 residues. CDR3 bases: TGTGCCAGCAATTACCGGGACTACAATGAGCAGTTCTTC. Encoded protein: CASNYRDYNEQFF.

The chain joins TRBV24-1 to TRBJ2-1, with D perhaps TRBD1 (6 bases). Germline loops: CDR1 KGHDR, CDR2 SFDVKD. CDR3 length: 18 amino acids. The V end lost 3 bases, the J end lost 3 bases, and 20 bases lay between the germline ends. The CDR3 region has the DNA TGTGCCACCAGTGATCCCCGACCGACAGGTAGTTACTACAATGAGCAGTTCTTC. Translating gives CATSDPRPTGSYYNEQFF.

This clonotype was recorded many times. This chain links TRBV29-1 with TRBJ2-5, with a possible D match to TRBD1 (5 bases). Germline lookup yields CDR1 SQVTM and CDR2 ANQGSEA. This CDR3 contains 14 residues. The V gene lost 0 bases and the J gene lost 2 bases, with 10 bases spanning the gap. CDR3 bases: TGCAGCGTTGAAGAAGGGGCCCTGCAAGAGACCCAGTACTTC. It is translated as CSVEEGALQETQYF.